This entry lists 32 T cell receptor beta chains sequenced from one sample in a study of blood T cells in healthy people across ages. PCR was performed a second time for about 7 to 11 cycles using a sample-barcoded 5' primer and a J-beta primer mix. TCRdb fed the 5' RACE reads into MiXCR, producing one record per CDR3 protein. Of around 710,000 distinct CDR3 sequences in the sample, 43% were seen once. The specimen was blood. All receptors come from a woman aged 60-75 years in good health.

Ten or more counts support this clonotype. This chain joins TRBV7-2 and TRBJ2-3; D is undetermined. The germline V and J ends were trimmed by 7 bases and 0 bases, with 8 bases remaining between them. Germline V gene lookup returns CDR1 SGHTA and CDR2 FQGNSA. The CDR3 is 13 residues long. The CDR3 DNA reads TGTGCCAGCACCATCCTCAGCACAGATACGCAGTATTTT. As protein: CASTILSTDTQYF.

The genes are TRBV20-1 and TRBJ2-6; D is tentatively TRBD1 or TRBD2 (5 bases each). Germline loops: CDR1 DFQATT, CDR2 SNEGSKA (reference sequence). The CDR3 loop spans 14 amino acids. Trimming shortened V by 5 bases and J by 2 bases, and 10 bases separated the two germline ends. The DNA of the CDR3 is TGCAGTGCTCCTACGGGGCCTGGGGCCAACGTCCTGACTTTC. Translated: CSAPTGPGANVLTF.

The rearrangement links TRBV20-1 to TRBJ2-1; 9 bases agree with TRBD2. V lost 2 bases to trimming and J lost 8 bases; unmatched junction nucleotides: 4. This CDR3 spans 13 amino acids. From germline, CDR1 is DFQATT and CDR2 SNEGSKA (reference sequence). The CDR3 sequence: CSARTGTSYEQFF. Here the CDR3 DNA reads TGCAGTGCTAGAACCGGGACTAGCTATGAGCAGTTCTTC.

The CDR3 protein is CASSAGQGGRYEQYF. CDR3 coding DNA: TGCGCCAGCAGCGCGGGACAGGGAGGAAGGTACGAGCAGTACTTC. The chain has TRBV5-1 and TRBJ2-7, with 9 bases fitting TRBD1. Trimming cost V 4 bases and J 4 bases; bases outside gene matches: 9. The CDR3 consists of 15 residues. Per germline, CDR1 SGHRS and CDR2 YFSETQ.

This clonotype was picked up a small number of times. The chain couples TRBV20-1 to TRBJ2-6; 7 bases are shared with TRBD1. Germline CDR1 DFQATT, CDR2 SNEGSKA (reference sequence). The ends lost 3 bases at V and 0 bases at J; junction bases unmatched: 2. There are 15 residues in the CDR3. CDR3 amino acids: CSASPGGSGANVLTF. In DNA form, the CDR3 reads TGCAGTGCTAGTCCAGGGGGCTCTGGGGCCAACGTCCTGACTTTC.

The table lists this clonotype with many counts. V gene TRBV4-2 combines with J gene TRBJ2-7, with 7 nucleotides matching TRBD1. The V and J ends lost 0 bases and 5 bases, in that order; junction bases with no gene match: 7. In germline, CDR1 is LGHNA, CDR2 YNFKEQ. This CDR3 is 15 amino acids long. The CDR3 sequence is CASSQERRGLDEQYF. The CDR3 nucleotides read TGTGCCAGCAGCCAAGAACGTAGGGGGCTAGACGAGCAGTACTTC.

On this clonotype itself: With a much larger clone just one base away, this may be a read error. The chain has TRBV4-2 and TRBJ2-1; TRBD1 aligns across 8 bases. The CDR3 has 15 residues. From germline, CDR1 is LGHNA and CDR2 YNFKEQ. CDR3 region: CASCQDRTGFDEQFF. CDR3 coding DNA: TGTGCCAGCTGCCAAGATAGGACAGGGTTCGATGAGCAGTTCTTC.

CDR3 sequence reads: CANGVGQGKGETQYF. CDR3 nucleotide sequence: TGTGCGAATGGCGTGGGACAGGGGAAGGGAGAGACCCAGTACTTC. This chain uses TRBV2 with TRBJ2-5, with 10 bases fitting TRBD1. The germline gives CDR1 SNHLY, CDR2 FYNNEI. CDR3 length: 15 residues. The full variable domain, with the rest looked up from reference TRBV2 and TRBJ2-5, is EPEVTQTPSHQVTQMGQEVILRCVPISNHLYFYWYRQILGQKVEFLVSFYNNEISEKSEIFDDQFSVERPDGSNFTLKIRSTKLEDSAMYFCANGVGQGKGETQYFGPGTRLLVL.

The chain combines TRBV11-1 with TRBJ2-5; D not certain. The CDR3 length is 17 residues. V lost 5 bases, J lost 3 bases, and 22 bases lay in between. CDR1 and CDR2 (germline): SGHAT, FQDESV (reference sequence). CDR3: CASSPYPDIGPKETQYF. The CDR3 region has the DNA TGTGCCAGCAGCCCCTACCCTGACATCGGTCCGAAAGAGACCCAGTACTTC. Looking up the rest from reference TRBV11-1 and TRBJ2-5 gives the full variable domain: EAEVAQSPRYKITEKSQAVAFWCDPISGHATLYWYRQILGQGPELLVQFQDESVVDDSQLPKDRFSAERLKGVDSTLKIQPAELGDSAMYLCASSPYPDIGPKETQYFGPGTRLLVL.

The V and J genes are TRBV7-2 and TRBJ2-4; 9 bases match TRBD1. The J segment lost 6 bases and the V segment lost 5 bases, leaving 11 bases of the junction unmatched. There are 16 residues in the CDR3. From germline, CDR1 is SGHTA and CDR2 FQGNSA. CDR3 residues: CASSQNRGQGPNIQYF. CDR3 in DNA: TGTGCCAGCAGCCAAAATCGGGGACAGGGACCAAACATTCAGTACTTC.

The V gene is TRBV29-1, the J gene TRBJ2-3; perhaps TRBD2 as D (7 bases). V lost 6 bases and J lost 3, with 22 bases in between. This CDR3 region has 16 residues. The germline CDR1 and CDR2 sequences are SQVTM and ANQGSEA. CDR3 DNA sequence: TGCAGCGTAGACCCCAGGGGCGGGGGATGGACAGATACGCAGTATTTT. It specifies CSVDPRGGGWTDTQYF.

This chain uses TRBV3-1 with TRBJ1-1; D is uncertain. The CDR3 runs 12 residues. Germline V gives CDR1 LGHDT, CDR2 YNNKEL (reference sequence). The V end lost 4 bases, the J end lost 6 bases, and 9 bases lay between the germline ends. DNA for the CDR3: TGTGCCAGCAGCCCGATCGGGGCTGAAGCTTTCTTT. Its protein product is CASSPIGAEAFF.

This clonotype was counted many times. This sequence joins TRBV29-1 and TRBJ2-1, with 8 bases identical to TRBD2. Germline V gene sequence: CDR1 SQVTM, CDR2 ANQGSEA. V shed 3 bases and J 6 bases; nucleotides not matched to a gene: 7. CDR3 length: 14 residues. As DNA, the CDR3 is TGCAGCGTTGAGGCCCGGGGGGGTCTCAATGAGCAGTTCTTC. Translated: CSVEARGGLNEQFF.

This sequence joins TRBV28 and TRBJ2-5; perhaps D is TRBD1 or TRBD2 (6 bases each). The last part of the DNA fits TRBJ2-7 better; the J call may be wrong. The CDR3 runs 13 residues. Looked up from germline, CDR1 is MDHEN and CDR2 is SYDVKM. In DNA form, the CDR3 reads TGTGCCAGCAGTTTCCCGAAGGGGGGCGAGCAGTACTTC. Its translation is CASSFPKGGEQYF.

This clonotype was recorded at least ten times. This chain uses TRBV4-2 with TRBJ2-1; either TRBD1 or TRBD2 may supply D (7 bases each). This CDR3 comprises 15 residues. V shed 4 bases and J shed 5 bases, with 15 bases lying between them. Per the germline V gene, CDR1 is LGHNA and CDR2 is YNFKEQ. The CDR3 sequence is CASSPQGGKNNEQFF. As DNA, the CDR3 is TGTGCCAGCAGCCCGCAGGGGGGGAAAAACAATGAGCAGTTCTTC.

The chain employs TRBV7-2 and TRBJ2-7, with D possibly being TRBD2 (6 bases). The germline V and J ends were trimmed by 3 bases and 2 bases, with 11 bases remaining between them. The CDR3 has 14 amino acids. Germline CDR1 SGHTA, CDR2 FQGNSA. CDR3 sequence (DNA): TGTGCCAGCAGCTTCGCGGGGCCCCCCTACGAGCAGTACTTC. Protein sequence: CASSFAGPPYEQYF.

The V call is TRBV9, the J call TRBJ2-4; D gene ambiguous. In germline, CDR1 is SGDLS, CDR2 YYNGEE. There are 14 residues in the CDR3. The V and J ends lost 4 bases and 5 bases respectively, with 13 bases between them. CDR3 residues: CASSPGEFENIQYF. The CDR3 DNA is TGTGCCAGCAGCCCTGGGGAATTCGAAAACATTCAGTACTTC. The full variable domain, completed using reference TRBV9 and TRBJ2-4, is DSGVTQTPKHLITATGQRVTLRCSPRSGDLSVYWYQQSLDQGLQFLIQYYNGEERAKGNILERFSAQQFPDLHSELNLSSLELGDSALYFCASSPGEFENIQYFGAGTRLSVL.

At least ten counts were recorded for this clonotype. The rearrangement joins TRBV24-1 to TRBJ2-3, with 7 bases identical to TRBD1. The CDR3 contains 14 residues. The V segment lost 4 bases and the J segment 0 bases; nucleotides outside the gene matches: 0. CDR1 and CDR2 from the germline V gene are KGHDR and SFDVKD. The CDR3 DNA is TGTGCCACCAGTGAGGGACAGAGCACAGATACGCAGTATTTT. Residues: CATSEGQSTDTQYF.

This clonotype has just a few counts. The J gene is TRBJ2-1, the V gene TRBV12-3 or TRBV12-4, with D possibly called TRBD1 or TRBD2 (5 bases each). The CDR3 sequence is 15 residues long. The V gene lost 2 bases and the J gene lost 3 bases, with 11 bases spanning the gap. Written as DNA, the CDR3 is TGTGCCAGCAGTTTAAGGGACGTGGGCTACAATGAGCAGTTCTTC. Translated, it gives CASSLRDVGYNEQFF.

The rearrangement uses TRBV3-1 and TRBJ2-1, with TRBD2 identical over 7 bases. The CDR3 contains 13 residues. The V gene's germline CDR1 is LGHDT and CDR2 YNNKEL (reference sequence). J lost 13 bases, V lost 4 bases, and 10 bases had no gene match. For the CDR3, the DNA is TGTGCCAGCAGCCCCCGGGGGGAAGAGACCCAGTTCTTC. It is translated as CASSPRGEETQFF.

This clonotype has a handful of counts. The chain has TRBV20-1 and TRBJ1-2; D remains unclear. V was clipped by 3 bases and J by 5 bases, with 10 bases between them. The CDR3 is 12 amino acids. CDR1 is DFQATT, CDR2 SNEGSKA, per germline (reference sequence). CDR3: CSASGGLYGYTF. DNA for the CDR3: TGCAGTGCTAGTGGAGGTCTATATGGCTACACCTTC.

The chain couples TRBV20-1 to TRBJ2-7; TRBD2 is a possible D gene (5 bases). V shed 7 bases and J shed 4 bases, with 11 bases lying between them. Germline values: CDR1 DFQATT, CDR2 SNEGSKA (reference sequence). This CDR3 has 11 residues. In DNA form, the CDR3 reads TGCAGTGTACCACTAGGTTACGAGCAGTACTTC. Amino acids: CSVPLGYEQYF.

Only a few counts were recorded for this clonotype. This chain uses TRBV4-2 with TRBJ2-5; D is possibly TRBD1 or TRBD2 (7 bases each). CDR3 length equals 15 residues. V lost 0 bases and J lost 5, with 13 bases in between. From germline, CDR1 is LGHNA and CDR2 YNFKEQ. The CDR3 nucleotides are TGTGCCAGCAGCCAAGATACAGGGGAGGGCGAGACCCAGTACTTC. It specifies CASSQDTGEGETQYF.

This clonotype was recorded a few times. In DNA, the CDR3 is TGTGCCAGCAGCTTAACCCCCGACAGGCCCCAAGAGACCCAGTACTTC. Its translation is CASSLTPDRPQETQYF. The chain is built from TRBV7-3 and TRBJ2-5; possible D gene TRBD1, 6 bases. The CDR3 totals 16 residues. Germline V lookup: CDR1 SGHTA, CDR2 FQGTGA. Trimming pared 0 bases from V and 1 base from J, leaving 12 bases between.

CDR3 in amino acids: CSADPGGSNQPQHF. The CDR3 DNA sequence: TGCAGTGCCGATCCTGGGGGGAGCAATCAGCCCCAGCATTTT. V gene TRBV20-1 combines with J gene TRBJ1-5; tentative D call: TRBD1 (5 bases). V was trimmed by 6 bases and J by 1 base, leaving 13 bases between them. The CDR3 spans 14 residues. Germline CDR1 reads DFQATT; CDR2 reads SNEGSKA (reference sequence).

This clonotype was counted many times. DNA for the CDR3: TGTGCCAGCAGCTTAGGTGCCAGCTCCTACGAGCAGTACTTC. Its translation is CASSLGASSYEQYF. The chain uses TRBV7-2 and TRBJ2-7; no reliable D call. CDR3 size: 14 residues. V lost 1 base, J lost 0 bases, and 7 bases lay in between. Germline CDR1 is SGHTA and CDR2 is FQGNSA.

This clonotype came up a few times. This sequence joins TRBV7-9 and TRBJ2-6; no firm D call. CDR1 is SEHNR, CDR2 FQNEAQ, per germline (reference sequence). V was trimmed by 1 base and J by 0 bases, leaving 10 bases between them. This CDR3 has 17 amino acids. CDR3: CASSLGALPSGANVLTF. The CDR3 region has the DNA TGTGCCAGCAGCTTAGGGGCGCTCCCCTCTGGGGCCAACGTCCTGACTTTC.

This clonotype was counted only a few times. The chain uses TRBV12-3 or TRBV12-4 and TRBJ1-5; 8 positions match TRBD1. V lost 5 bases to trimming and J lost 6 bases; unmatched junction nucleotides: 6. The CDR3 has 14 amino acids. CDR3 coding DNA: TGTGCCAGCAGTCGAGACAGGGGAACTCAGCCCCAGCATTTT. This codes for CASSRDRGTQPQHF.

CDR3 nucleotides: TGTGCCAGCAGCTTAGGGGGGGGTATCCACACAGATACGCAGTATTTT. This sequence encodes CASSLGGGIHTDTQYF. The chain combines TRBV7-6 with TRBJ2-3; 7 bases line up with TRBD2. Germline V gene data show CDR1 as SGHVS and CDR2 as FNYEAQ. The CDR3 spans 16 residues. The ends lost 1 base at V and 2 bases at J; junction bases unmatched: 6.

The chain employs TRBV28 and TRBJ2-1; a possible D gene is TRBD1 (7 bases). The germline V gene encodes CDR1 MDHEN and CDR2 SYDVKM. The V end was cut by 6 bases, the J end by 6 bases, with 15 bases between. The CDR3 runs 14 residues. Here the CDR3 DNA reads TGTGCCAGCAGGGCCTACAGGGGAGGCAATGAGCAGTTCTTC. Translation gives CASRAYRGGNEQFF. The full variable domain, rest sourced from reference TRBV28 and TRBJ2-1, is DVKVTQSSRYLVKRTGEKVFLECVQDMDHENMFWYRQDPGLGLRLIYFSYDVKMKEKGDIPEGYSVSREKKERFSLILESASTNQTSMYLCASRAYRGGNEQFFGPGTRLTVL.

In its sample, this clonotype was seen a few times. A much larger clonotype is one base distant, so this may be a read error. The chain couples TRBV5-1 to TRBJ2-7, with D tentatively TRBD2 (6 bases). The CDR3 extends over 13 amino acids. Germline CDR1 reads SGHRS; CDR2 reads YFSETQ. The V end was cut by 3 bases, the J end by 4 bases, with 11 bases between. The CDR3 region is CASSWEAKYEQYF. The DNA of the CDR3 is TGCGCCAGCAGCTGGGAGGCCAAGTACGAGCAGTACTTC.

This sequence joins TRBV6-5 and TRBJ2-5; D may be TRBD1 or TRBD2 (5 bases each). The end of the DNA is better explained by TRBJ2-7, so the J call may be wrong. Germline V CDR1 and CDR2: MNHEY, SVGAGI. The CDR3 covers 12 residues. The CDR3 region has the DNA TGTGCCAGTTGGGACCCGGACTACGAGCAGTACTTC. It codes for CASWDPDYEQYF.